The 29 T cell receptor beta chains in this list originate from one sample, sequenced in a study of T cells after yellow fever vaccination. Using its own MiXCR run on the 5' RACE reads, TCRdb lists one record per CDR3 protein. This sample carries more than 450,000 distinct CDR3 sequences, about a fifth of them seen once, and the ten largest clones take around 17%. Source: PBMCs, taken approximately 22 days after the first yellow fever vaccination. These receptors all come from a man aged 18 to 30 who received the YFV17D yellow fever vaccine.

The CDR3 here is CASSSGQGMGTQYF. Written as DNA, the CDR3 is TGTGCCAGCAGCTCGGGACAGGGAATGGGTACGCAGTATTTT. V gene TRBV7-8 combines with J gene TRBJ2-3, with 9 bases identical to TRBD1. J lost 8 bases, V lost 4 bases, and 7 bases had no gene match. The CDR3 length is 14 residues. Germline CDR1 and CDR2: SGHVS and FQNEAQ.

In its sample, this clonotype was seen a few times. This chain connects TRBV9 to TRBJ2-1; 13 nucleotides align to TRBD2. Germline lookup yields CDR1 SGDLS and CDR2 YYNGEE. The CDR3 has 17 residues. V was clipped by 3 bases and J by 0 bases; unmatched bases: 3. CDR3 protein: CASSAGTSGDSYNEQFF. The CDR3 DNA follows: TGTGCCAGCAGCGCGGGGACTAGCGGGGACTCCTACAATGAGCAGTTCTTC.

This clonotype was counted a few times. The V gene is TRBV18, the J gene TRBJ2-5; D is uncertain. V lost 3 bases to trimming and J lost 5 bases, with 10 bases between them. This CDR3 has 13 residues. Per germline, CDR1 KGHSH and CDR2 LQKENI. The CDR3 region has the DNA TGTGCCAGCTCACCCTCGCCGGCGGAGACCCAGTACTTC. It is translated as CASSPSPAETQYF.

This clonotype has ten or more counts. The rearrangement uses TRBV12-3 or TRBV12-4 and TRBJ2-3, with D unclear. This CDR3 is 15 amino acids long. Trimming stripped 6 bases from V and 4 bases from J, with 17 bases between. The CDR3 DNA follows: TGTGCCAGCAGCCTTCAGAGGTTGGATCCAGATACGCAGTATTTT. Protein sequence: CASSLQRLDPDTQYF.

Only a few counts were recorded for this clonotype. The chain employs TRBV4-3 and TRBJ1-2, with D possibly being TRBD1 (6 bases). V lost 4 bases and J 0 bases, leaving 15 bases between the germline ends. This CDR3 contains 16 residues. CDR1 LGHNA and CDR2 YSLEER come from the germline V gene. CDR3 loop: CASSPARTESNYGYTF. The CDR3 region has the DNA TGCGCCAGCAGCCCTGCCCGGACAGAGTCTAACTATGGCTACACCTTC.

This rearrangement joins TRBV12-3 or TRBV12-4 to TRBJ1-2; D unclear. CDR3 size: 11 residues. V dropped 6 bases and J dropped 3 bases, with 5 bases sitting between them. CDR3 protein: CASRMYYGYTF. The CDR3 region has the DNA TGTGCCAGCAGGATGTACTATGGCTACACCTTC.

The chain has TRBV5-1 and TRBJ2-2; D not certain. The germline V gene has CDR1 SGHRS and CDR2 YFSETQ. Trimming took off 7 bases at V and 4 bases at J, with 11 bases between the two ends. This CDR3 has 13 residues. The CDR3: CASALGTTGELFF. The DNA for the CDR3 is TGCGCCAGCGCCCTGGGTACCACCGGGGAGCTGTTTTTT.

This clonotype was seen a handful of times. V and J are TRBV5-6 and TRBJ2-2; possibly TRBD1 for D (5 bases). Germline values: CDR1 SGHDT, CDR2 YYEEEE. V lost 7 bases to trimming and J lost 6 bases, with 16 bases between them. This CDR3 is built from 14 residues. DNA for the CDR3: TGTGCCAGCGGCAGGGTATCCTGGTCCGGGGAGCTGTTTTTT. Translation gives CASGRVSWSGELFF.

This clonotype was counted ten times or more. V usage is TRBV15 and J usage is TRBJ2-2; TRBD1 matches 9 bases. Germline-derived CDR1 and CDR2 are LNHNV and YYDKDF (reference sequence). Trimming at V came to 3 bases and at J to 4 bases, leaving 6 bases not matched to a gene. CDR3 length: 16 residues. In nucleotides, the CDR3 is TGTGCCACCAGCAGGGTGGTGACAGGGGGCACCGGGGAGCTGTTTTTT. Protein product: CATSRVVTGGTGELFF.

The CDR3 coding sequence is TGTGCCAGCAGCTTTTCCAGGGCCACAGATACGCAGTATTTT. Translating it yields CASSFSRATDTQYF. The chain is built from TRBV7-2 and TRBJ2-3; D might be TRBD1 (5 bases). V was shortened by 3 bases and J by 2 bases, with 9 bases between the two germline ends. The CDR3 is 14 residues long. The germline CDR1 and CDR2 sequences are SGHTA and FQGNSA.

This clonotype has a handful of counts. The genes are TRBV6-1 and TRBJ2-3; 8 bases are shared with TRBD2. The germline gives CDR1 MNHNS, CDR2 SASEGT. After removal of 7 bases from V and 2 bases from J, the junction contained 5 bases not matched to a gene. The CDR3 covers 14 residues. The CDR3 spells CASNQRGTTDTQYF. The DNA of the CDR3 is TGTGCCAGCAACCAGCGGGGGACCACAGATACGCAGTATTTT.

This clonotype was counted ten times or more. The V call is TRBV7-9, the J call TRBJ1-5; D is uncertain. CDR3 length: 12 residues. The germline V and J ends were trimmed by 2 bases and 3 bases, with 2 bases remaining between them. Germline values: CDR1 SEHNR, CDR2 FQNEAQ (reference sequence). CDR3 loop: CASSLPNQPQHF. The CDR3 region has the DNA TGTGCCAGCAGCTTACCCAATCAGCCCCAGCATTTT.

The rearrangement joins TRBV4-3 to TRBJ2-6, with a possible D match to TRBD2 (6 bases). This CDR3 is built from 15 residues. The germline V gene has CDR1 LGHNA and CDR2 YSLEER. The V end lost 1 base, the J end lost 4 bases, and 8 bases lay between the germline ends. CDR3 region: CASSQAGVGANVLTF. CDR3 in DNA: TGCGCCAGCAGCCAAGCGGGGGTCGGGGCCAACGTCCTGACTTTC.

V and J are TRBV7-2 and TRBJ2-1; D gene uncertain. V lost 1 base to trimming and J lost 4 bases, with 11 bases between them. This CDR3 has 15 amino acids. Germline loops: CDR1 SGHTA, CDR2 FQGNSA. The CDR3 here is CASSLEIPIYNEQFF. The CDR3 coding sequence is TGTGCCAGCAGCTTAGAGATTCCAATATACAATGAGCAGTTCTTC.

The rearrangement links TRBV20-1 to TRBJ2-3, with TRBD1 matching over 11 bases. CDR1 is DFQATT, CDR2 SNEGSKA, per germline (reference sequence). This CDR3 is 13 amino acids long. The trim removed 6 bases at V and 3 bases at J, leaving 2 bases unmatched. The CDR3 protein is CSAGQGATDTQYF. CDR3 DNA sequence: TGCAGTGCCGGACAGGGGGCAACAGATACGCAGTATTTT.

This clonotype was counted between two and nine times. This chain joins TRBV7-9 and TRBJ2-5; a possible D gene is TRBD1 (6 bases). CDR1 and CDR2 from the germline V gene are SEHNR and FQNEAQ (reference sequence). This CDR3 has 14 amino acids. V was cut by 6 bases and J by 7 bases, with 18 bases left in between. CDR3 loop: CASRAHPGDGTQYF. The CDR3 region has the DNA TGTGCCAGCAGAGCGCACCCAGGGGACGGGACCCAGTACTTC.

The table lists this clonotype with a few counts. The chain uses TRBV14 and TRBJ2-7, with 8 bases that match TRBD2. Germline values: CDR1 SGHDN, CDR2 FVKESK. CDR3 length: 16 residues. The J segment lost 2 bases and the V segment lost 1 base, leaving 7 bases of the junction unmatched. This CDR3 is CASSQGPGGGPYEQYV. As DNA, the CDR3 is TGTGCCAGCAGCCAAGGCCCCGGGGGGGGACCCTACGAGCAGTACGTC.

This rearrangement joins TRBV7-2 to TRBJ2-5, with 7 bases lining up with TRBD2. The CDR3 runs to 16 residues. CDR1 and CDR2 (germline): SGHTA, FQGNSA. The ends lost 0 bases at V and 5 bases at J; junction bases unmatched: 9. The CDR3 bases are TGTGCCAGCAGCTTAGCGGGACGGGGGGTATTGGAGACCCAGTACTTC. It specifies CASSLAGRGVLETQYF.

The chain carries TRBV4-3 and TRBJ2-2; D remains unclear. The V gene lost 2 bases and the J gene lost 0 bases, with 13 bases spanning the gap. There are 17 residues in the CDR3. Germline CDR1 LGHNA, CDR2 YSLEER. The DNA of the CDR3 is TGCGCCAGCAGCCAATCTTATATGAAGACGAACACCGGGGAGCTGTTTTTT. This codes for CASSQSYMKTNTGELFF.

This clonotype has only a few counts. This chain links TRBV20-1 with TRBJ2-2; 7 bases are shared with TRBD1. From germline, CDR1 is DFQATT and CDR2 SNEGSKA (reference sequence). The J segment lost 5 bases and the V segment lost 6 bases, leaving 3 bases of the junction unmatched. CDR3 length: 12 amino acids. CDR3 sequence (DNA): TGCAGTGCCCTGACAGGGACCGGGGAGCTGTTTTTT. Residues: CSALTGTGELFF.

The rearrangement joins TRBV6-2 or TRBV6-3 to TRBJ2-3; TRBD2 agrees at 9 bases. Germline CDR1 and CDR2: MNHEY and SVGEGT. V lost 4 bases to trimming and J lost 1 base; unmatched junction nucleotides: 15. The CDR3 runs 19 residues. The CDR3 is CASSSIHLRAGGRTDTQYF. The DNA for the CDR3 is TGTGCCAGCAGTTCGATCCACCTAAGAGCGGGGGGCCGCACAGATACGCAGTATTTT.

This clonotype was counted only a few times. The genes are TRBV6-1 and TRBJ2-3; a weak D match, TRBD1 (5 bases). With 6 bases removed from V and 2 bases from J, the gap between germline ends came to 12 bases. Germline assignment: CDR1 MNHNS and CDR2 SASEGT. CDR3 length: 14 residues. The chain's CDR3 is CASRITGFTDTQYF. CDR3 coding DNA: TGTGCCAGCAGGATTACAGGCTTCACAGATACGCAGTATTTT.

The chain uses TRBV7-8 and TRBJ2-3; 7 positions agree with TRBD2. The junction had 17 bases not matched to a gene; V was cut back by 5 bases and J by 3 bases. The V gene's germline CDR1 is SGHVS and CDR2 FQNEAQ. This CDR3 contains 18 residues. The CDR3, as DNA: TGTGCCAGCAGCCTAGAGAGAGTGGCGCGGGGGTTGACAGATACGCAGTATTTT. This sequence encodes CASSLERVARGLTDTQYF. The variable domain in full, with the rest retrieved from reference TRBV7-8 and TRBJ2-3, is GAGVSQSPRYKVAKRGQDVALRCDPISGHVSLFWYQQALGQGPEFLTYFQNEAQLDKSGLPSDRFFAERPEGSVSTLKIQRTQQEDSAVYLCASSLERVARGLTDTQYFGPGTRLTVL.

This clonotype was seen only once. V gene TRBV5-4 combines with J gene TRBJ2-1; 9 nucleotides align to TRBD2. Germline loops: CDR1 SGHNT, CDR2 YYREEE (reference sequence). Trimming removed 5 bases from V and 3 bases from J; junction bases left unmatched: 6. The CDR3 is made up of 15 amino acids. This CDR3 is CASSVAGDGYNEQFF. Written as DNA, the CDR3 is TGTGCCAGCAGTGTAGCGGGGGACGGCTACAATGAGCAGTTCTTC.

The DNA of the CDR3 is TGTGCCATCAGCGAAAAGGTGGCGGGGGCCCGCGGCAACGAGCAGTACTTC. This codes for CAISEKVAGARGNEQYF. This sequence joins TRBV10-3 and TRBJ2-7; tentative D call: TRBD2 (7 bases). Per germline, CDR1 ENHRY and CDR2 SYGVKD. CDR3 size: 17 residues. V lost 6 bases to trimming and J lost 5 bases, with 26 bases between them.

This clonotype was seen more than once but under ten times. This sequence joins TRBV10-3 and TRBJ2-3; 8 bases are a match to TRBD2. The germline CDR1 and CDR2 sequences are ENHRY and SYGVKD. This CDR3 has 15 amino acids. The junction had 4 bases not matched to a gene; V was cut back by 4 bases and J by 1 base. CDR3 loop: CAISGGAGGTDTQYF. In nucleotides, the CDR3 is TGTGCCATCAGTGGGGGAGCGGGGGGCACAGATACGCAGTATTTT.

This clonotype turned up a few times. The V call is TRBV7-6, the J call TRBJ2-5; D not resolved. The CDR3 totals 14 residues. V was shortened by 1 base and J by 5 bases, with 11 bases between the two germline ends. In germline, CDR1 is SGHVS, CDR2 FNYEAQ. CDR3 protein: CASSLVFQSETQYF. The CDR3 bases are TGTGCCAGCAGCTTAGTTTTCCAGAGTGAGACCCAGTACTTC. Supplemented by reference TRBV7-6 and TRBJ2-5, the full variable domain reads GAGVSQSPRYKVTKRGQDVALRCDPISGHVSLYWYRQALGQGPEFLTYFNYEAQQDKSGLPNDRFSAERPEGSISTLTIQRTEQRDSAMYRCASSLVFQSETQYFGPGTRLLVL.

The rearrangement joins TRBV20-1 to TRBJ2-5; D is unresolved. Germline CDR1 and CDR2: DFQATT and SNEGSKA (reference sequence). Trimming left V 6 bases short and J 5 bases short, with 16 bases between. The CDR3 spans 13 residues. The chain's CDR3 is CSADRTFGETQYF. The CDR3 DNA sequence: TGCAGTGCAGACCGGACCTTTGGGGAGACCCAGTACTTC.

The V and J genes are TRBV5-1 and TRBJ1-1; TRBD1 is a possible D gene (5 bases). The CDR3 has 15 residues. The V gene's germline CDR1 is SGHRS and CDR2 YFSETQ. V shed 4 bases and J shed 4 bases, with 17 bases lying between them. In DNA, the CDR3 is TGCGCCAGCAGCCCTCCACCAGGGAGCAGCACTGAAGCTTTCTTT. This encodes CASSPPPGSSTEAFF.